This T cell receptor beta chain was identified in a study of blood T cell repertoires in COVID-19. In the study overall: Whether acute or convalescent, the COVID-19 samples came from the United States, Italy and Spain. T cells, B-cell-depleted T cells, or PBMCs supplied cDNA or gDNA.

As handled by the study authors: Amplification with reference gene primers provided the estimates of nucleated cell counts. Assay used: immunoSEQ multiplex PCR; TCRdb lists only in-frame clones, some missing. V and J calls and clone size are those listed in that table; D and trimming were worked out from the DNA. The sample carries fewer than 150,000 clones, approximately 83% recorded once. The CDR3 consists of 15 residues. The trim removed 5 bases at V and 6 bases at J, leaving 13 bases unmatched. Germline CDR1 SGHTA, CDR2 FQGNSA. The material sequenced was peripheral blood. The receptor comes from a woman aged 45-59 years who had recovered from COVID-19. The J gene is TRBJ2-7, the V gene TRBV7-2, with 7 bases that match TRBD1. CDR3 DNA: TGTGCCAGCAGCGACCAGACAGGGAAATCCCGCGAGCAGTACTTC. Amino acids: CASSDQTGKSREQYF.